These 14 T cell receptor beta chains were all obtained from the same sample, sequenced in a study of T cell repertoires in cytomegalovirus infection. A single record per CDR3 protein comes from TCRdb applying MiXCR to the reads. The sample lists approximately 500,000 distinct CDR3 sequences; about 15% were seen once. Material: CD8+ T cells from PBMCs. The receptors were gathered from a human donor in good health (CMV status not recorded). Some clones in this sample may be carry-over from other donors' samples.

The gene calls are TRBV12-3 or TRBV12-4 and TRBJ1-5; D unclear. The CDR3 covers 11 residues. The germline V and J ends were trimmed by 8 bases and 7 bases, with 9 bases remaining between them. CDR3 in DNA: TGTGCCAGCGCCCGGCGCCAGCCCCAGCATTTT. The encoded protein is CASARRQPQHF.

On this clonotype itself: A much larger clone differs by one base, so this may be a read error. The chain links TRBV2 to TRBJ2-1, with TRBD2 identical over 11 bases. Germline loops: CDR1 SNHLY, CDR2 FYNNEI. The CDR3 is made up of 16 amino acids. The CDR3 bases are TGTGTCAGCATTGTGACTAGCGGGGACTCCTACAATGAGCAGTTCTTC. As protein: CVSIVTSGDSYNEQFF.

The rearrangement uses TRBV2 and TRBJ2-7; a possible D gene is TRBD1 (5 bases). Deletions cut 7 bases from V and 3 bases from J, with 19 bases between. The CDR3 spans 15 residues. Germline V CDR1 and CDR2: SNHLY, FYNNEI. The chain's CDR3 is CASTDGRQNVYEQYF. CDR3 nucleotide sequence: TGTGCCAGCACCGACGGTCGACAGAACGTCTACGAGCAGTACTTC.

The sample holds a few counts of this clonotype. The chain employs TRBV2 and TRBJ2-3; 13 nucleotides align to TRBD2. The germline V gene has CDR1 SNHLY and CDR2 FYNNEI. The CDR3 has 16 amino acids. Germline trimming cut 11 bases from V and 1 base from J; bases unmatched to any gene: 9. DNA for the CDR3: TGTGCCCGGTTCGGACTAGCGGGGGACGGCACAGATACGCAGTATTTT. Its protein is CARFGLAGDGTDTQYF.

This sequence joins TRBV27 and TRBJ2-7, with TRBD2 identical over 7 bases. From germline, CDR1 is MNHEY and CDR2 SMNVEV (reference sequence). The CDR3 length is 14 residues. After removal of 3 bases from V and 3 bases from J, the junction contained 5 bases not matched to a gene. Here the CDR3 reads CASSFRGRDYEQYF. The CDR3 bases are TGTGCCAGCAGTTTCCGCGGGAGAGACTACGAGCAGTACTTC.

In this sample, this clonotype turned up many times. J is TRBJ1-2 and V is TRBV7-8, with D hard to call. This CDR3 has 13 residues. Germline assignment: CDR1 SGHVS and CDR2 FQNEAQ. V was shortened by 2 bases and J by 7 bases, with 11 bases between the two germline ends. CDR3 in DNA: TGTGCCAGCAGCTTAACCTTAGGAGCTGGCTACACCTTC. Its translation is CASSLTLGAGYTF. Full variable domain (rest looked up from reference TRBV7-8 and TRBJ1-2): GAGVSQSPRYKVAKRGQDVALRCDPISGHVSLFWYQQALGQGPEFLTYFQNEAQLDKSGLPSDRFFAERPEGSVSTLKIQRTQQEDSAVYLCASSLTLGAGYTFGSGTRLTVV.

This sequence joins TRBV6-2 or TRBV6-3 and TRBJ2-4; D unresolved. Germline CDR1 MNHEY, CDR2 SVGEGT. The germline V and J ends were trimmed by 5 bases and 11 bases, with 7 bases remaining between them. The CDR3 length is 10 residues. The CDR3 protein is CASSGRVQYF. CDR3 sequence (DNA): TGTGCCAGCAGTGGACGGGTTCAGTACTTC.

The rearrangement links TRBV19 to TRBJ2-1; the match to TRBD1 covers 9 bases. J gave up 0 bases and V 3 bases, and 12 bases lay outside the gene matches. CDR1 is LNHDA, CDR2 SQIVND, per germline (reference sequence). The CDR3 has 19 amino acids. The CDR3 nucleotides read TGTGCCAGTAGTATTTTTGGGACAGGGTTCCGAAGCTCCTACAATGAGCAGTTCTTC. Translated: CASSIFGTGFRSSYNEQFF.

This clonotype was picked up a small number of times. J is TRBJ2-1 and V is TRBV23-1, with no clear D. TRBV23-1 is filed as an ORF, its function uncertain. The CDR3 runs to 17 residues. Trimming took off 0 bases at V and 0 bases at J, with 12 bases between the two ends. The CDR3 DNA reads as TGCGCCAGCAGTCAATCACATCCCCTAAACTCCTACAATGAGCAGTTCTTC. Its protein product is CASSQSHPLNSYNEQFF.

This chain links TRBV7-4 with TRBJ2-1; D is uncertain. The CDR3 totals 14 residues. Germline CDR1 SGHVT, CDR2 SQSDAQ. V lost 5 bases and J 9 bases, leaving 17 bases between the germline ends. The CDR3, as DNA: TGTGCCAGCAGCCTCCCCACTGTGTACGGTGAGCAGTTCTTC. Translated, it gives CASSLPTVYGEQFF.

Only one count was recorded for this clonotype. A junction end diverges from the germline sequence, so it may reflect a read error. The rearrangement links TRBV3-1 to TRBJ2-7; 7 positions match TRBD2. This CDR3 comprises 17 residues. Germline V gives CDR1 LGHDT, CDR2 YNNKEL (reference sequence). The CDR3 DNA sequence: TGTGCCAGCAGTCTACGAAACGCTGGGAGGGCCCTCTACGAGCAGGACTTC. Translating it yields CASSLRNAGRALYEQDF.

V is TRBV4-2 and J is TRBJ2-3; 10 bases agree with TRBD1. This CDR3 is 16 amino acids long. The germline V gene has CDR1 LGHNA and CDR2 YNFKEQ. V lost 2 bases, J lost 6 bases, and 8 bases stayed unmatched. The DNA for the CDR3 is TGTGCCAGCAGCCAAAGACCCGGGACAGGGGTGGATACGCAGTATTTT. Translated, it gives CASSQRPGTGVDTQYF.

In this sample, this clonotype turned up a few times. This chain links TRBV12-3 or TRBV12-4 with TRBJ2-7; possibly TRBD1 for D (6 bases). CDR3 length equals 15 residues. Trimming left V 5 bases short and J 2 bases short, with 16 bases between. In DNA, the CDR3 is TGTGCCAGCAGTCCCTCCTTCGACAGGACCTACGAGCAGTACTTC. It yields the protein CASSPSFDRTYEQYF.

Many counts were recorded for this clonotype. The V gene is TRBV12-3 or TRBV12-4, the J gene TRBJ2-3, with 8 bases aligning to TRBD1. CDR3 length: 17 residues. The ends lost 3 bases at V and 0 bases at J; junction bases unmatched: 8. DNA for the CDR3: TGTGCCAGCAGTTTTCGAACCGCAGGGGGCAGCACAGATACGCAGTATTTT. Protein: CASSFRTAGGSTDTQYF.